Below are 7 T cell receptor beta chains sequenced from a single sample in a study of blood T cell repertoires in COVID-19. Clones were read by immunoSEQ multiplex PCR, and TCRdb kept only the in-frame ones, dropping some. Of around 150,000 clones in the sample, about 86% were seen once. Sequencing input: PBMCs or T cells enriched from blood (not recorded which). These receptors all stem from a man aged 50 or older who had recovered from COVID-19.

This chain uses TRBV11-3 with TRBJ2-5; 9 bases line up with TRBD1. The CDR3 has 15 amino acids. J lost 5 bases, V lost 4 bases, and 8 bases had no gene match. CDR1 is SGHNT, CDR2 YENEEA, per germline. This chain's CDR3 is CASSSPGQGYETQYF. The CDR3 coding sequence is TGTGCCAGCAGCTCCCCGGGACAGGGTTACGAGACCCAGTACTTC.

Worth noting for this clone: The sample holds other DNA sequences that translate to the same CDR3. This chain connects TRBV19 to TRBJ2-7, with 8 bases fitting TRBD1. V was pared by 4 bases and J by 3 bases, with 2 bases of the junction left unmatched. The CDR3 contains 13 residues. Germline CDR1 is LNHDA and CDR2 is SQIVND (reference sequence). CDR3 in DNA: TGTGCCAGTAGTACCGACAGGGGCTACGAGCAGTACTTC. Its translation: CASSTDRGYEQYF. The full variable domain, rest sourced from reference TRBV19 and TRBJ2-7, is DGGITQSPKYLFRKEGQNVTLSCEQNLNHDAMYWYRQDPGQGLRLIYYSQIVNDFQKGDIAEGYSVSREKKESFPLTVTSAQKNPTAFYLCASSTDRGYEQYFGPGTRLTVT.

The gene calls are TRBV5-6 and TRBJ1-6; D unclear. Trimming shortened V by 0 bases and J by 8 bases, and 9 bases separated the two germline ends. The CDR3 contains 14 residues. The germline CDR1 and CDR2 sequences are SGHDT and YYEEEE. The CDR3 nucleotides are TGTGCCAGCAGCTTGGAACGGGGTGATTCACCCCTCCACTTT. Translated, it gives CASSLERGDSPLHF.

The V gene is TRBV18, the J gene TRBJ2-7; 12 bases are shared with TRBD2. With V trimmed by 1 base and J by 2 bases, 9 bases remained unmatched. The germline V gene has CDR1 KGHSH and CDR2 LQKENI. The CDR3 runs to 18 residues. CDR3 DNA sequence: TGTGCCAGCTCACCACGGGGTCCTAGCGGGGGGGCAACCTACGAGCAGTACTTC. This translates into CASSPRGPSGGATYEQYF.

The V and J genes are TRBV19 and TRBJ2-3; TRBD1 aligns across 9 bases. The V gene's germline CDR1 is LNHDA and CDR2 SQIVND (reference sequence). V shed 6 bases and J 4 bases; nucleotides not matched to a gene: 8. The CDR3 loop spans 15 amino acids. DNA for the CDR3: TGTGCCAGTAGAAGCGGACAGGGGAGGGCAGATACGCAGTATTTT. It specifies CASRSGQGRADTQYF. Based on the CDR3 plus reference TRBV19 and TRBJ2-3, the full variable domain is DGGITQSPKYLFRKEGQNVTLSCEQNLNHDAMYWYRQDPGQGLRLIYYSQIVNDFQKGDIAEGYSVSREKKESFPLTVTSAQKNPTAFYLCASRSGQGRADTQYFGPGTRLTVL.

The chain combines TRBV7-7 with TRBJ2-5; no firm D call. CDR1 and CDR2 (germline): SSHAT, FNYEAQ (reference sequence). There are 14 residues in the CDR3. V was trimmed by 2 bases and J by 2 bases, leaving 9 bases between them. CDR3 protein: CASSLSTVQETQYF. The DNA of the CDR3 is TGTGCCAGCAGCTTATCCACAGTTCAAGAGACCCAGTACTTC.

The V gene is TRBV5-4, the J gene TRBJ2-7; 8 bases fit TRBD1. The CDR3 extends over 15 amino acids. CDR1 is SGHNT, CDR2 YYREEE, per germline (reference sequence). Germline trimming cut 0 bases from V and 2 bases from J; bases unmatched to any gene: 4. The CDR3 coding sequence is TGTGCCAGCAGCTTGGATCGGGACAGGACCTACGAGCAGTACTTC. It is translated as CASSLDRDRTYEQYF.